This T cell receptor (beta chain) is from a study of blood T cell repertoires in COVID-19. Germline CDR1 is LGHDT and CDR2 is YNNKEL (reference sequence). V dropped 0 bases and J dropped 4 bases, with 8 bases sitting between them. CDR3 size: 14 residues. In the authors' workflow: Reference gene primer amplification gave estimated nucleated cell counts. Sequenced by immunoSEQ multiplex PCR; TCRdb stores in-frame clones only, minus some. That table supplies the V and J calls and clone size; D and trimming were determined from the DNA. Of approximately 120,000 clones in the sample, roughly 72% are singletons; the top ten hold over 4.5%.

The rearrangement uses TRBV3-1 (or the pseudogene TRBV3-2) and TRBJ2-3; TRBD1 might be the D (6 bases). This receptor was obtained from a man in his fifties or sixties with acute or convalescent COVID-19. Material: peripheral blood. The CDR3 DNA sequence: TGTGCCAGCAGCCAAGATGACAGGCCAGATACGCAGTATTTT. It codes for CASSQDDRPDTQYF.